This is a list of T cell receptor beta chains from one sample in a study of shared clonotypes between healthy human individuals. Repertoires were generated with immunoSEQ multiplex PCR, while TCRdb's copy carries only in-frame clones and drops some. Of about 1,900,000 clones in the sample, about 95% are singletons; the top ten hold approximately 1.2%. The sequenced sample consisted of naive CD8+ T cells sorted from blood. These receptors originate from a man between 18 and 29 years old in good health. CDR3s include the opening cysteine and the closing phenylalanine or tryptophan. The order of the fields is V gene, J gene, CDR3 protein.

TRBV27	TRBJ2-7	CASSLLRSSYEQYF
TRBV11-2	TRBJ2-7	CASSLVGQGFYEQYF
TRBV25-1	TRBJ2-2	CASSESLLNTGELFF
TRBV6-1	TRBJ1-2	CASSEALDRYGYTF
TRBV9	TRBJ2-7	CASSPGTTTYEQYF
TRBV6-1	TRBJ2-7	CASSQPRGQGYEQYF
TRBV27	TRBJ1-4	CASRARDRPAVYATNEELFF
TRBV9	TRBJ1-3	CASSRPRTGAGNTIYF
TRBV11-3	TRBJ2-1	CASSSSGQNNEQFF
TRBV6-4	TRBJ2-5	CASSDRGVLQETQYF
TRBV6-1	TRBJ2-1	CARAGLYNEQFF
TRBV28	TRBJ1-5	CASSPTGTSDQPQHF
TRBV28	TRBJ2-7	CAISSGAYEQYF
TRBV11-2	TRBJ1-4	CASSLDWDATGVGEKLFF
TRBV28	TRBJ1-6	CASSFPGAYSPLHF
TRBV5-1	TRBJ2-7	CASSPQRGFDFEQYF
TRBV5-1	TRBJ2-7	CASSPDRGEAYEQYF
TRBV4-1	TRBJ2-7	CASSQEKGYYEQYF
TRBV5-1	TRBJ1-4	CASSFKRQGTDEKLFF
TRBV4-1	TRBJ2-7	CASSGGPTEEQYF
TRBV29-1	TRBJ2-5	CSVEDWGDRVEETQYF
TRBV5-4	TRBJ2-3	CASSLGLAGFPDTQYF
TRBV27	TRBJ1-2	CASRDPGTVSYTF
TRBV19	TRBJ2-3	CASREESSTDTQYF
TRBV9	TRBJ1-1	CASSVGGGRNTEAFF
TRBV4-3	TRBJ2-7	CASSQDTSGLYEQYF
TRBV18	TRBJ1-4	CASSPTRGQVSDEKLFF
TRBV27	TRBJ1-2	CASSWAGGGYGYTF
TRBV10-2	TRBJ2-5	CASSEAGGGETQYF
TRBV30	TRBJ1-4	CAWYREGEKLFF
TRBV6-5	TRBJ1-1	CASSYRGEAFF
TRBV2	TRBJ1-6	CASSEGSPLHF
TRBV7-3	TRBJ2-1	CASSEPPHEQFF
TRBV7-9	TRBJ2-7	CASSPSGLSYEQYF
TRBV6-5	TRBJ2-7	CASSYRGTSGYEQYF
TRBV2	TRBJ2-3	CASSDPFRGGPDTQYF
TRBV5-4	TRBJ2-5	CASSLARLAGGQETQYF
TRBV29-1	TRBJ1-2	CSVATGTGDGYTF
TRBV18	TRBJ2-5	CASSPGRGLPETQYF
TRBV6-5	TRBJ2-7	CASSLAAAYEQYF
TRBV4-1	TRBJ2-7	CASSQQQGAGEQYF
TRBV28	TRBJ1-1	CASSSGTGGRTEAFF